This note documents a single T cell receptor beta chain sequence. Its target is unknown. The DNA ends 3 residues before the CDR3 does, and the rest of the CDR3 is filled in from the germline J gene. The data originate from a study of T cells in women clearing cervical HPV infection. Study details: Only a few women had HLA typing results available.

Study-wide findings and caveats: Cases carried less TRBV6-7 than controls: roughly 0.12% versus 0.17%.

Cervical HPV DNA detected by MY09/MY11 PCR, typed by dot-blot. Only in-frame clones appear in the TCRdb table, and some are missing; sequencing was by immunoSEQ multiplex PCR. The data include 30,000 to 35,000 clones; the top ten clones carry 7.5% to 9.5%. V lost 8 bases, J lost 4 bases, and 10 bases stayed unmatched. The CDR3 loop spans 14 amino acids. CDR1 is SNHLY, CDR2 FYNNEI, per germline. The V and J genes are TRBV2 and TRBJ1-2; 7 nucleotides align to TRBD1. This TCR came from a woman aged 18-70 years with a cervical HPV16 infection that either progressed to CIN3+ or cleared (not recorded which). Sequencing input: blood buffy coat. Partial CDR3 DNA: TGTGCCAGCGGACAGGACCCTTCTGGCTATGGC. Its protein product is CASGQDPSGYG. Given in full, the CDR3 is CASGQDPSGYGYTF.